This T cell receptor beta chain was identified in a study of T cells in Graves' hyperthyroidism and ophthalmopathy (dated by TCRdb to about 2019). Notes on the research overall: Peripheral blood samples were taken at initial diagnosis, before any treatment was given. A discovery cohort of about a hundred patients, approximately 44 with Graves' ophthalmopathy and 57 with stable Graves' hyperthyroidism, was used to find distinguishing TCR V-J signatures. Prospective prediction of ophthalmopathy was tested in an independent validation cohort of under 20 hyperthyroidism patients and some 17 patients who later progressed to ophthalmopathy. For training and testing, the 100 or so patients in the discovery cohort were randomly divided in a 7:3 ratio. Thyroid tissue and blood T-cell repertoires from six Graves' hyperthyroidism patients were also compared in the study. After sampling, hyperthyroidism patients received methimazole starting at 30 mg daily, and ophthalmopathy patients received high-dose intravenous methylprednisolone. The paper reports TCR Vbeta CDR3 sequencing of about 140 peripheral blood samples: 43 ophthalmopathy, under 80 hyperthyroidism and approximately 17 progressor patients.

Amplification of TCR beta CDR3 regions was carried out from RNA transcripts. A first-round RT-PCR of the TCR CDR3 used the HTBI primer set with the Qiagen OneStep RT-PCR kit. Libraries were constructed in a second round of multiplex PCR, after which size selection and purification were performed. The libraries were sequenced on an Illumina HiSeq2000 using paired-end 100 bp reads. The original methods were these. SOAPnuke was used to process the raw data, removing reads that contained adapters or uncalled bases, had a mean Phred below 15, or lacked an exact match to the constant primer or identifier. High-quality paired reads were merged using COPE v1.2.5, and each unique nucleotide sequence was defined as a clonotype. MiTCR v1.1 was used to align the clonotypes against IMGT TRBV, TRBD and TRBJ reference segments. The analysis included only V-J combinations with a frequency above 0.0001, which together covered around 99% of the repertoires. A TCS score was defined as the ratio of F50 (clonal expansion) to E x V (chaos), with BLOSUM62-based TCRdist applied between CDR3 peptides within each V-J. Welch's t-statistics and random forest reduced around 520 V-J features to 10 to 15, which were used in a naive Bayes classifier (R e1071). TCRdb's own reprocessing of the public reads used fastp at Q25 and MiXCR and kept productive beta chains. One record per CDR3 amino acid sequence lists the most common genes and DNA. It is TCRdb's table, rather than the study itself, that gives the V and J calls and clone size. For this sample there are some 360,000 distinct CDR3 sequences; 15% to 20% appear just once. The ten most abundant clones make up about a sixth of the sample.

This clonotype has a count of ten or more. The antigen this receptor binds is unknown. Base qualities were left out, and no much larger clone turns up one base away. The V end gives up 7 bases and the J end 4 bases, leaving 7 bases in the junction not matched to a gene. Its CDR3 holds 13 amino acids, cysteine through phenylalanine. Solely the CDR3 DNA is kept, with 39 bases framed from the first base. The germline V gene yields MDHEN for CDR1 and SYDVKM for CDR2. In the ophthalmopathy patients, disease was moderately to severely active, with a Clinical Activity Score of 3 or more, a NOSPECS grade of 4 or more, and a duration of less than 3 months. Any patient with an uncontrolled infection, another autoimmune disease, pregnancy or lactation was excluded. Diagnoses relied on clinical symptoms, serum thyroxine and TRAb, thyroid ultrasound and orbital computed tomography. Ficoll-Paque density gradient centrifugation was used to isolate PBMCs from 8 to 10 ml of fresh peripheral blood. Total RNA was extracted using Trizol reagent, and RNA quality was assessed on an Agilent 2100 Bioanalyzer.

The paper as a whole reports these results and caveats: In validation, progression to ophthalmopathy was predicted by the model with 70.59% sensitivity and 72% to 85% specificity, a median of roughly 6.4 months before onset. Most expanded thyroid clonotypes (frequency above 0.001) were also found in blood, which suggests that blood repertoires may mirror thyroid immune responses. In cross-validation, a model built on a 13 V-J signature told ophthalmopathy apart from stable hyperthyroidism with approximately 90% sensitivity and 81% to 82% specificity, and in testing the same model reached 80%/75%. Sample size was not statistically predetermined, and investigators were not blinded to group allocation.

The chain links TRBV28 with TRBJ2-7, and 7 junction bases match TRBD2. Source material: blood. This receptor was obtained from a woman between 40 and 50 years old with Graves' ophthalmopathy. DNA sequence: TGTGCCAGCAAAATTAGCGGGCCTTACGAGCAGTACTTC. Its protein product is CASKISGPYEQYF. The variable domain in full, with residues beyond the CDR3 obtained from the reference TRBV28 and TRBJ2-7 genes, is DVKVTQSSRYLVKRTGEKVFLECVQDMDHENMFWYRQDPGLGLRLIYFSYDVKMKEKGDIPEGYSVSREKKERFSLILESASTNQTSMYLCASKISGPYEQYFGPGTRLTVT.